The 32 T cell receptor beta chains below all came from one sample that was sequenced in a study of blood T cell repertoires in COVID-19. Produced via immunoSEQ multiplex PCR; TCRdb's table is partial and in-frame only. In the table there are roughly 30,000 clones, about 78% of which are singletons. Sequenced input: peripheral blood. All receptors come from a boy younger than 10 with active or convalescent COVID-19.

The chain uses TRBV6-5 and TRBJ1-2; TRBD1 agrees at 8 bases. CDR1 is MNHEY, CDR2 SVGAGI, per germline. The CDR3 has 15 amino acids. V gave up 6 bases and J gave up 5 bases; unmatched junction bases: 11. The CDR3: CASRPGQGPSYGYTF. The CDR3 bases are TGTGCCAGCAGACCAGGACAGGGCCCGTCATATGGCTACACCTTC.

The V and J genes are TRBV9 and TRBJ1-4, with D perhaps TRBD1 (6 bases). The V end was cut by 4 bases, the J end by 6 bases, with 13 bases between. The CDR3 totals 14 residues. The germline CDR1 and CDR2 sequences are SGDLS and YYNGEE. CDR3 nucleotides: TGTGCCAGCAGCCTTCAGGGGAGGGATGAAAAACTGTTTTTT. Translation: CASSLQGRDEKLFF.

The rearrangement joins TRBV24-1 to TRBJ1-2, with 8 bases lining up with TRBD1. CDR3 length: 12 amino acids. The V and J ends lost 7 bases and 8 bases, in that order; junction bases with no gene match: 5. Germline-derived CDR1 and CDR2 are KGHDR and SFDVKD. CDR3 DNA: TGTGCCACCAGGACGGCAGGGGGCGGCTACACCTTC. The encoded protein is CATRTAGGGYTF.

By sample fraction, this clone is medium-sized. The V and J genes are TRBV28 and TRBJ1-6; no clear D. The germline V gene encodes CDR1 MDHEN and CDR2 SYDVKM. The germline V and J ends were trimmed by 4 bases and 7 bases, with 17 bases remaining between them. The CDR3 loop spans 16 amino acids. The CDR3 here is CASSSQETGRNSPLHF. The CDR3 bases are TGTGCCAGCAGTTCCCAGGAGACGGGGAGGAATTCACCCCTCCACTTT.

This clone came up a few times. The V call is TRBV20-1, the J call TRBJ2-7; 7 positions match TRBD1. CDR3 length equals 11 residues. Germline V gene data show CDR1 as DFQATT and CDR2 as SNEGSKA (reference sequence). The CDR3: CSPGQIYEQYF. The CDR3 nucleotides read TGCAGCCCGGGACAGATTTACGAGCAGTACTTC.

The CDR3 region is CAWSKPSGGGEQFF. CDR3 in DNA: TGTGCCTGGAGTAAACCCAGCGGGGGGGGCGAGCAGTTCTTC. The J gene is TRBJ2-1, the V gene TRBV30; 10 nucleotides align to TRBD2. V shed 2 bases, J shed 10 bases, and the junction held 8 bases outside the gene matches. CDR1 and CDR2 from the germline V gene are GTSNPN and SVGIG (reference sequence). The CDR3 totals 14 residues.

This clone was detected once. The V gene is TRBV28, the J gene TRBJ1-1, with D unclear. This CDR3 is 18 amino acids long. The V end was cut by 1 base, the J end by 4 bases, with 22 bases between. The germline V gene encodes CDR1 MDHEN and CDR2 SYDVKM. CDR3 bases: TGTGCCAGCAGTTTATTGATTTCTGGCCGGGTGGAGGCCACTGAAGCTTTCTTT. Protein sequence: CASSLLISGRVEATEAFF.

The V gene is TRBV27, the J gene TRBJ2-2; a weak D match, TRBD2 (7 bases). The CDR3 extends over 17 amino acids. V shed 8 bases and J shed 2 bases, with 21 bases lying between them. Germline assignment: CDR1 MNHEY and CDR2 SMNVEV (reference sequence). CDR3: CASGGGGSGYNTGELFF. The CDR3 bases are TGTGCCAGCGGGGGCGGGGGCAGCGGTTATAACACCGGGGAGCTGTTTTTT.

The chain couples TRBV15 to TRBJ2-5, with D possibly matching TRBD2 (6 bases). The CDR3 extends over 16 amino acids. Trimming removed 1 base from V and 7 bases from J, with 19 bases in between. The germline CDR1 and CDR2 sequences are LNHNV and YYDKDF (reference sequence). CDR3 in DNA: TGTGCCACCAGCAGAGGATTGCCGGGGGAGATCGCGACCCAGTACTTC. It specifies CATSRGLPGEIATQYF.

V and J are TRBV5-1 and TRBJ1-6, with 10 nucleotides matching TRBD1. This CDR3 spans 16 amino acids. In germline, CDR1 is SGHRS, CDR2 YFSETQ. Germline trimming cut 0 bases from V and 7 bases from J; bases unmatched to any gene: 4. The CDR3 DNA reads TGCGCCAGCAGCTTGGGACAGGGGGCAGGGAATTCACCCCTCCACTTT. It is translated as CASSLGQGAGNSPLHF.

V usage is TRBV5-4 and J usage is TRBJ1-6, with 7 bases identical to TRBD1. V was clipped by 4 bases and J by 5 bases; unmatched bases: 12. Looked up from germline, CDR1 is SGHNT and CDR2 is YYREEE (reference sequence). The CDR3 sequence is 17 residues long. The CDR3 DNA sequence: TGTGCCAGCAGCGGAGACAGGGAAGAGAGGGATAATTCACCCCTCCACTTT. It translates to CASSGDREERDNSPLHF.

This clone has just one count. This chain uses TRBV28 with TRBJ1-5; the D is unclear. Trimming shortened V by 4 bases and J by 2 bases, and 15 bases separated the two germline ends. Germline CDR1 and CDR2: MDHEN and SYDVKM. The CDR3 sequence is 16 residues long. CDR3 in DNA: TGTGCCAGCAGTTGGGCAGGCAAGGGAGGCAATCAGCCCCAGCATTTT. It encodes CASSWAGKGGNQPQHF.

This clone was recorded a few times. This chain links TRBV2 with TRBJ2-3; TRBD1 matches 10 bases. V lost 8 bases to trimming and J lost 3 bases; unmatched junction nucleotides: 8. CDR1 SNHLY and CDR2 FYNNEI come from the germline V gene. This CDR3 has 15 amino acids. The CDR3 DNA reads as TGTGCCAGCGAGGGGGGACAGGGGTGGACAGATACGCAGTATTTT. Translation gives CASEGGQGWTDTQYF. Based on the CDR3 plus reference TRBV2 and TRBJ2-3, the full variable domain is EPEVTQTPSHQVTQMGQEVILRCVPISNHLYFYWYRQILGQKVEFLVSFYNNEISEKSEIFDDQFSVERPDGSNFTLKIRSTKLEDSAMYFCASEGGQGWTDTQYFGPGTRLTVL.

The chain recombines TRBV6-1 with TRBJ2-3, with TRBD2 matching over 8 bases. CDR1 and CDR2 from the germline V gene are MNHNS and SASEGT. This CDR3 comprises 17 residues. V was pared by 2 bases and J by 3 bases, with 10 bases of the junction left unmatched. The CDR3 DNA reads TGTGCCAGCAGTGAATCCTCTGCGGGGGGCCTAACAGATACGCAGTATTTT. This codes for CASSESSAGGLTDTQYF.

This clone was found once. This chain links TRBV19 with TRBJ2-5; 7 bases are shared with TRBD2. This CDR3 has 15 amino acids. With V trimmed by 7 bases and J by 1 base, 9 bases remained unmatched. CDR1 is LNHDA and CDR2 is SQIVND in the germline V gene (reference sequence). The CDR3 region has the DNA TGTGCCAGTAAGGGAGGGGCTAGCGGCCAAGAGACCCAGTACTTC. Translation: CASKGGASGQETQYF. Variable domain in full (rest from reference TRBV19 and TRBJ2-5): DGGITQSPKYLFRKEGQNVTLSCEQNLNHDAMYWYRQDPGQGLRLIYYSQIVNDFQKGDIAEGYSVSREKKESFPLTVTSAQKNPTAFYLCASKGGASGQETQYFGPGTRLLVL.

This clone was seen once. This rearrangement joins TRBV5-5 to TRBJ2-3; D is uncertain. Germline CDR1 reads SGHKS; CDR2 reads YYEKEE (reference sequence). V was shortened by 4 bases and J by 7 bases, with 7 bases between the two germline ends. CDR3 length: 11 amino acids. DNA for the CDR3: TGTGCCAGCAGCCGCCAGTATACGCAGTATTTT. Amino acid sequence: CASSRQYTQYF.

This clone was seen a handful of times. The chain couples TRBV27 to TRBJ2-7, with TRBD2 as a possible D gene (7 bases). The CDR3 contains 16 residues. Trimming took 5 bases from V and 0 from J, leaving 17 bases between them. Germline V gene sequence: CDR1 MNHEY, CDR2 SMNVEV (reference sequence). CDR3 in DNA: TGTGCCAGCAGTACCCATGGGAGGGGGGGCTCCTACGAGCAGTACTTC. This encodes CASSTHGRGGSYEQYF.

As DNA, the CDR3 is TGTGCCAGCAGCTCCGGGACAGCCTACGAGCAGTACGTC. Amino acids: CASSSGTAYEQYV. The rearrangement links TRBV5-5 to TRBJ2-7; 7 nucleotides match TRBD1. V was pared by 3 bases and J by 2 bases, with 2 bases of the junction left unmatched. Germline V CDR1 and CDR2: SGHKS, YYEKEE (reference sequence). The CDR3 contains 13 residues.

The chain carries TRBV6-1 and TRBJ2-7, with TRBD1 matching over 9 bases. CDR3 length: 16 residues. V trimming: 3 bases; J trimming: 3 bases; junction bases outside the gene matches: 9. Germline loops: CDR1 MNHNS, CDR2 SASEGT. The CDR3 sequence: CASSDLDRGPYYEQYF. For the CDR3, the DNA is TGTGCCAGCAGTGACTTGGACAGGGGCCCTTACTACGAGCAGTACTTC.

The chain employs TRBV9 and TRBJ2-3; 8 nucleotides align to TRBD2. The V segment lost 6 bases and the J segment 0 bases; nucleotides outside the gene matches: 9. This CDR3 comprises 16 residues. Germline CDR1 reads SGDLS; CDR2 reads YYNGEE. The CDR3 region is CASNGGRLLSTDTQYF. The CDR3 DNA follows: TGTGCCAGCAACGGCGGGAGGCTACTTAGCACAGATACGCAGTATTTT.

V usage is TRBV5-5 and J usage is TRBJ2-3; a possible D gene is TRBD2 (7 bases). Trimming removed 2 bases from V and 4 bases from J, with 14 bases in between. The CDR3 consists of 15 residues. The germline V gene encodes CDR1 SGHKS and CDR2 YYEKEE (reference sequence). CDR3 amino acids: CASSFSGGAPDTQYF. The CDR3 region has the DNA TGTGCCAGCAGCTTTAGTGGGGGGGCGCCAGATACGCAGTATTTT.

The V and J genes are TRBV6-1 and TRBJ1-1; TRBD1 is a possible D gene (6 bases). The ends were cut back, 1 base at V and 3 bases at J, with 9 bases in the middle. Germline values: CDR1 MNHNS, CDR2 SASEGT. The CDR3 totals 14 residues. The CDR3, as DNA: TGTGCCAGCAGTGAAGGACAGGTTTACACTGAAGCTTTCTTT. This translates into CASSEGQVYTEAFF.

The chain has TRBV18 and TRBJ1-3; D perhaps matches TRBD1 (5 bases). The CDR3 extends over 14 amino acids. Germline V CDR1 and CDR2: KGHSH, LQKENI. V was shortened by 4 bases and J by 4 bases, with 11 bases between the two germline ends. The CDR3 nucleotides are TGTGCCAGCTCACGAACGACAGACGGAAACACCATATATTTT. It is translated as CASSRTTDGNTIYF.

This clone has just one count. The genes are TRBV4-1 and TRBJ1-5; unclear D gene. CDR3 length: 13 amino acids. Germline CDR1 reads MGHRA; CDR2 reads YSYEKL. V dropped 4 bases and J dropped 7 bases, with 11 bases sitting between them. Here the CDR3 reads CASSPEARQPQHF. The DNA of the CDR3 is TGCGCCAGCAGCCCAGAGGCGAGGCAGCCCCAGCATTTT.

This clone has just one count. CDR3 loop: CASTLLLGSYGYTF. CDR3 nucleotide sequence: TGTGCCAGCACCCTTCTCCTTGGCAGCTATGGCTACACCTTC. V and J are TRBV6-5 and TRBJ1-2; D remains ambiguous. CDR1 and CDR2 from the germline V gene are MNHEY and SVGAGI. The germline V and J ends were trimmed by 7 bases and 4 bases, with 16 bases remaining between them. The CDR3 spans 14 residues.

The chain uses TRBV6-5 and TRBJ2-5; D not resolved. V dropped 2 bases and J dropped 2 bases, with 6 bases sitting between them. CDR3 length: 13 residues. Germline CDR1 reads MNHEY; CDR2 reads SVGAGI. CDR3 sequence (DNA): TGTGCCAGCAGTTACCCCGCGCAAGAGACCCAGTACTTC. This codes for CASSYPAQETQYF.

This sequence joins TRBV5-4 and TRBJ2-3; weak D call: TRBD2 (6 bases). Germline V gives CDR1 SGHNT, CDR2 YYREEE (reference sequence). This CDR3 is built from 16 residues. Trimming took off 1 base at V and 0 bases at J, with 12 bases between the two ends. In nucleotides, the CDR3 is TGTGCCAGCAGCTTGTTCGGACTACTTAGCACAGATACGCAGTATTTT. Translated: CASSLFGLLSTDTQYF.

In DNA form, the CDR3 reads TGTGCCACCAGCAGAGATCTAGGGGACCAAGAGACCCAGTACTTC. Translating gives CATSRDLGDQETQYF. The chain couples TRBV15 to TRBJ2-5, with a weak D call TRBD1 (5 bases). Trimming cost V 0 bases and J 0 bases, with 8 bases left between them. The V gene's germline CDR1 is LNHNV and CDR2 YYDKDF (reference sequence). The length of the CDR3 is 15 residues.

This rearrangement joins TRBV3-1 (or the pseudogene TRBV3-2) to TRBJ2-5; D gene ambiguous. Deletions cut 1 base from V and 5 bases from J, with 14 bases between. The V gene's germline CDR1 is LGHDT and CDR2 YNNKEL (reference sequence). This CDR3 is built from 15 residues. This CDR3 is CASSQGPHSGETQYF. In DNA, the CDR3 is TGTGCCAGCAGCCAAGGGCCCCACTCCGGGGAGACCCAGTACTTC.

The rearrangement joins TRBV10-1 to TRBJ1-1, with D unclear. Trimming stripped 3 bases from V and 12 bases from J, with 11 bases between. The CDR3 covers 11 residues. From germline, CDR1 is WNHNN and CDR2 SYGVQD (reference sequence). The CDR3 protein is CASSDRGKTFF. DNA of the CDR3: TGCGCCAGCAGTGATAGAGGGAAAACTTTCTTT.

V and J are TRBV28 and TRBJ2-1, with 9 bases fitting TRBD1. CDR3 length: 15 residues. Losses at the gene ends were 5 bases for V and 4 bases for J; bases not matched to a gene: 6. Per the germline V gene, CDR1 is MDHEN and CDR2 is SYDVKM. As DNA, the CDR3 is TGTGCCAGCAGTCGACAGGGGGAAATTTACAATGAGCAGTTCTTC. Translated, it gives CASSRQGEIYNEQFF.

The chain's CDR3 is CASRVRTGDGYTF. In DNA form, the CDR3 reads TGTGCCAGTAGGGTTCGAACCGGAGATGGCTACACCTTC. The chain uses TRBV19 and TRBJ1-2; D is uncertain. The CDR3 runs 13 residues. Looked up from germline, CDR1 is LNHDA and CDR2 is SQIVND (reference sequence). V lost 6 bases and J 6 bases, leaving 14 bases between the germline ends.